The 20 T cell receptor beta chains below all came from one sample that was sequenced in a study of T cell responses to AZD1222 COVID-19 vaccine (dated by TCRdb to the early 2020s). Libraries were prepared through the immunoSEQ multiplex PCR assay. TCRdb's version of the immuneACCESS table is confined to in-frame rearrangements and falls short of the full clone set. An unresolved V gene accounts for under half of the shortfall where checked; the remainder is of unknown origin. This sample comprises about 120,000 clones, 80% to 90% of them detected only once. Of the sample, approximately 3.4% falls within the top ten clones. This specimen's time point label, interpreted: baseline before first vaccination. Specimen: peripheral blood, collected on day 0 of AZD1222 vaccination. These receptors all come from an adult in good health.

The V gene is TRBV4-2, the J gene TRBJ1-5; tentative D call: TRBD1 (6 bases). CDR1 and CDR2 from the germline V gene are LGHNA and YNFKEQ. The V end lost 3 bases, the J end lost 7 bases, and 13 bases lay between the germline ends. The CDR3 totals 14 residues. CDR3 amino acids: CASSQPGRGQPQHF. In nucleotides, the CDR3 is TGTGCCAGCAGCCAGCCCGGCAGGGGACAGCCCCAGCATTTT.

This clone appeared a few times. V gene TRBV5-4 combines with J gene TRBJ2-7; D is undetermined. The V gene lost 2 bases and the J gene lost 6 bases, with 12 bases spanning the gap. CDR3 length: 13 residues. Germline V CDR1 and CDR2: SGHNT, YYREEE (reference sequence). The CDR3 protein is CASSFGVQPEQYF. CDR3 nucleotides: TGTGCCAGCAGCTTTGGAGTTCAACCCGAGCAGTACTTC.

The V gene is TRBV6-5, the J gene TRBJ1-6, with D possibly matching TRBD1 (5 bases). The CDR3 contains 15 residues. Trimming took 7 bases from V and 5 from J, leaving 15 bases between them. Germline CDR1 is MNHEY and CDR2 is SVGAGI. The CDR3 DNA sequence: TGTGCCAGCACGCCGGGGGGACCGAATAATTCACCCCTCCACTTT. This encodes CASTPGGPNNSPLHF.

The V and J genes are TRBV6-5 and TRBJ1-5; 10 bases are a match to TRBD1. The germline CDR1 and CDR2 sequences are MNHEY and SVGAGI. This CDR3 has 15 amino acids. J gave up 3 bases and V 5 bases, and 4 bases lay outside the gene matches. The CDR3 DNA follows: TGTGCCAGCAGTCCAGACAGGGGGCTCAATCAGCCCCAGCATTTT. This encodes CASSPDRGLNQPQHF.

In DNA form, the CDR3 reads TGTGCCAGCTCAGATGGTTGGGATCAGCCCCAGCATTTT. This gives the protein CASSDGWDQPQHF. This rearrangement joins TRBV18 to TRBJ1-5; no clear D gene. Trimming removed 5 bases at V and 5 bases at J, with 10 bases between. The germline V gene has CDR1 KGHSH and CDR2 LQKENI. CDR3 length equals 13 residues.

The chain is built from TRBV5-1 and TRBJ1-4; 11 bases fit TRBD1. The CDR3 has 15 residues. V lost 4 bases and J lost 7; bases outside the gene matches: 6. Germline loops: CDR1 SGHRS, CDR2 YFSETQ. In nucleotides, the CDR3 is TGCGCCAGCAGCCGGGACGGGACAGGGGGTGAAAAACTGTTTTTT. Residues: CASSRDGTGGEKLFF.

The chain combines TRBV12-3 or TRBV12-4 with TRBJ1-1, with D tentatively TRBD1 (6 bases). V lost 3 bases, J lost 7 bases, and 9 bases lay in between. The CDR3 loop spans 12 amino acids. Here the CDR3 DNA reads TGTGCCAGCAGTTTCGGACAGAATGAAGCTTTCTTT. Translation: CASSFGQNEAFF.

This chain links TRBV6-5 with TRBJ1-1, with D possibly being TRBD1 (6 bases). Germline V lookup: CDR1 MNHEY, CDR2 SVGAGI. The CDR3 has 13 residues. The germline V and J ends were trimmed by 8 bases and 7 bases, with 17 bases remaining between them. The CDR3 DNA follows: TGTGCCAGCCACTTAGTGGGGGGGCGTGAAGCTTTCTTT. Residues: CASHLVGGREAFF.

CDR3 sequence: CASSDFTGSSNYGYTF. As DNA, the CDR3 is TGTGCCAGCAGTGATTTCACAGGGAGCTCTAACTATGGCTACACCTTC. The gene calls are TRBV27 and TRBJ1-2, with D perhaps matching TRBD1 (6 bases). The CDR3 spans 16 residues. The V and J ends lost 5 bases and 0 bases respectively, with 16 bases between them. CDR1 is MNHEY and CDR2 is SMNVEV in the germline V gene (reference sequence).

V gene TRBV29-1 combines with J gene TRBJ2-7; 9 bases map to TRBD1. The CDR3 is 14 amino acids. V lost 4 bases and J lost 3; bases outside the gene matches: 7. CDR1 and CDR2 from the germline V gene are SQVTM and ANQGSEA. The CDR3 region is CSVGRGQGGYEQYF. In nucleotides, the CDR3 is TGCAGCGTTGGTAGGGGACAGGGAGGCTACGAGCAGTACTTC.

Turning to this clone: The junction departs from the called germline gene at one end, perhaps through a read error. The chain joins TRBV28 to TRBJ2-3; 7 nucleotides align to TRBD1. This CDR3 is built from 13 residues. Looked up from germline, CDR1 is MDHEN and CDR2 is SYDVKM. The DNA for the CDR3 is TGTGTCAGCAGCCGAACAGGGGAAAATACGCAGTATTTT. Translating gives CVSSRTGENTQYF.

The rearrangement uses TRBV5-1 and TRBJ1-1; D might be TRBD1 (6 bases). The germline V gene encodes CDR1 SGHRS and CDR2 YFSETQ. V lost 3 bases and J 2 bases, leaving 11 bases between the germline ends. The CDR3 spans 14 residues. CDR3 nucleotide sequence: TGCGCCAGCAGCTCACAGGGACAAAACACTGAAGCTTTCTTT. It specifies CASSSQGQNTEAFF.

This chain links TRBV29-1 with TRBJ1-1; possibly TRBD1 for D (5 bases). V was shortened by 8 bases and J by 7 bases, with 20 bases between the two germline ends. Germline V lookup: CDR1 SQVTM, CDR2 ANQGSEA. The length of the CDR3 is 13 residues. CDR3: CSTLKGPGGEAFF. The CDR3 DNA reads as TGCAGCACCTTAAAAGGGCCTGGGGGTGAAGCTTTCTTT.

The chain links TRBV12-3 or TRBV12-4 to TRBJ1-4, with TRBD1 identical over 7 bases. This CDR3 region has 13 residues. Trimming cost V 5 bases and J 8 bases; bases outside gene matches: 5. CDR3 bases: TGTGCCAGCAGTCTTCAGGGGGGAGAAAAACTGTTTTTT. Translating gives CASSLQGGEKLFF.

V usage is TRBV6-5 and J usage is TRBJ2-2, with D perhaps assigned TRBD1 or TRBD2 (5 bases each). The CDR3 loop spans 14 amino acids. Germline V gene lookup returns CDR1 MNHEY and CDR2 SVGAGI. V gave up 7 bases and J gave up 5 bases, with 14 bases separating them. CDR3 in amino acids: CASMGGEGTGELFF. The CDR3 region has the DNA TGTGCCAGCATGGGCGGAGAGGGGACCGGGGAGCTGTTTTTT.

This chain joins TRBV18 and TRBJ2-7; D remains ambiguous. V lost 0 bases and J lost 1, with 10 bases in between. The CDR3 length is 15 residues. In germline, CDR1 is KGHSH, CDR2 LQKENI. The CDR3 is CASSPPGETSYEQYF. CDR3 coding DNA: TGTGCCAGCTCACCACCGGGTGAAACTTCCTACGAGCAGTACTTC.

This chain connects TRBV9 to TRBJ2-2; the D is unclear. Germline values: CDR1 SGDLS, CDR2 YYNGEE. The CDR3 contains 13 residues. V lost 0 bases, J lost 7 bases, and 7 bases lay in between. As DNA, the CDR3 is TGTGCCAGCAGCGTAGATTGGGGCGGGGAGCTGTTTTTT. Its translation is CASSVDWGGELFF.

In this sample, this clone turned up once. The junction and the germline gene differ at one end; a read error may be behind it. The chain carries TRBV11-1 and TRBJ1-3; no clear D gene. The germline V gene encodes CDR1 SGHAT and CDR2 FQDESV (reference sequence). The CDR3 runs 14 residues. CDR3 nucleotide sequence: TGTGCCACCAGCGGTCAAGAGACTGGAAACACCATATATTTT. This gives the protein CATSGQETGNTIYF.

In nucleotides, the CDR3 is TGTGCCAGTAGTCCGAAGGGGCAGATGTGGAACGAGCAGTACTTC. Its protein is CASSPKGQMWNEQYF. This chain joins TRBV19 and TRBJ2-7; a weak D match, TRBD1 (5 bases). This CDR3 contains 15 residues. Germline V CDR1 and CDR2: LNHDA, SQIVND (reference sequence). V shed 5 bases and J shed 5 bases, with 19 bases lying between them. Looking up the rest from reference TRBV19 and TRBJ2-7 gives the full variable domain: DGGITQSPKYLFRKEGQNVTLSCEQNLNHDAMYWYRQDPGQGLRLIYYSQIVNDFQKGDIAEGYSVSREKKESFPLTVTSAQKNPTAFYLCASSPKGQMWNEQYFGPGTRLTVT.

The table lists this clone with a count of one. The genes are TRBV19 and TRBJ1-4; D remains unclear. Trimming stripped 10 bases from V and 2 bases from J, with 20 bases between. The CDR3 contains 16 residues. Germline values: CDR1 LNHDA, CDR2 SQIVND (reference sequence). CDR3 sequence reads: CATQGRTESTNEKLFF. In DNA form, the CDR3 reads TGTGCCACCCAAGGGCGGACGGAGAGCACTAATGAAAAACTGTTTTTT.